The T cell receptor (beta chain) described here comes from a study of T cells after yellow fever vaccination. Study at large: SMART-Seq v4 Ultra Low Input handled preparation of low-cell-number fractions.

TCRdb fed the 5' RACE reads into MiXCR, producing one record per CDR3 protein. Of hundreds of thousands of distinct CDR3 sequences listed, more than 8.5% were seen once; the top ten hold roughly 18%. Study outcomes and limitations: Compared with primary, the secondary response was weaker and peaked at day 5, not 15. CD4 and CD8 compartments shared a small share of clonotypes, likely from convergent recombination. After the booster, about 95% of CD4 and about nine tenths of CD8 primary-response clones were re-detected.

This clonotype was counted a few times. Its antigen is currently unknown. The starting material was PBMCs, obtained on the day of the first yellow fever vaccination. The clonotype comes from a man aged 18 to 30 who received the YFV17D yellow fever vaccine.

The CDR3 sequence is CASSVAPNTANYGYTF. The CDR3 region has the DNA TGTGCCAGCAGCGTAGCCCCGAACACCGCTAACTATGGCTACACCTTC. This rearrangement joins TRBV9 to TRBJ1-2; D call uncertain. Trimming cost V 0 bases and J 0 bases, with 12 bases left between them. The CDR3 length is 16 residues. Germline assignment: CDR1 SGDLS and CDR2 YYNGEE. The complete variable domain, with remaining parts taken from reference TRBV9 and TRBJ1-2, reads DSGVTQTPKHLITATGQRVTLRCSPRSGDLSVYWYQQSLDQGLQFLIQYYNGEERAKGNILERFSAQQFPDLHSELNLSSLELGDSALYFCASSVAPNTANYGYTFGSGTRLTVV.